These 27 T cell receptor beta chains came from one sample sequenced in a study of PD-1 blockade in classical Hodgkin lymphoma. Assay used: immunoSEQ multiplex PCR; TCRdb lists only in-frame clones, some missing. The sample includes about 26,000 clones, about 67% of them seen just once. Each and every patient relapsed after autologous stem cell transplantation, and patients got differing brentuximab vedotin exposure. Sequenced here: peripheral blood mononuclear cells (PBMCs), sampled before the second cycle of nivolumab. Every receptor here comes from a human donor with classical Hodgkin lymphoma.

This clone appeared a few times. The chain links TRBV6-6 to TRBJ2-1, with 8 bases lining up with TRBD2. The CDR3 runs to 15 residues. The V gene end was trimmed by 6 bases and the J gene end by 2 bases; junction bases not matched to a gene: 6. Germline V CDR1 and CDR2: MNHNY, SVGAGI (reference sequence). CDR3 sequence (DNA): TGTGCCAGCAGGCCCCCGGGAGGGGCCTACAATGAGCAGTTCTTC. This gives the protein CASRPPGGAYNEQFF.

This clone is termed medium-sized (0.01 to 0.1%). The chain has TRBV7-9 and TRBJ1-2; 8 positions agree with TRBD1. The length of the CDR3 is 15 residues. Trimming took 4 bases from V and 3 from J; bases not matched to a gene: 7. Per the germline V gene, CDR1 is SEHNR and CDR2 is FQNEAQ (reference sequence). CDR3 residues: CASSSGQGTYYGYTF. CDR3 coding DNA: TGTGCCAGCAGCTCCGGACAGGGCACCTACTATGGCTACACCTTC. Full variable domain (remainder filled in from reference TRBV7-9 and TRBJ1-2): DTGVSQNPRHKITKRGQNVTFRCDPISEHNRLYWYRQTLGQGPEFLTYFQNEAQLEKSRLLSDRFSAERPKGSFSTLEIQRTEQGDSAMYLCASSSGQGTYYGYTFGSGTRLTVV.

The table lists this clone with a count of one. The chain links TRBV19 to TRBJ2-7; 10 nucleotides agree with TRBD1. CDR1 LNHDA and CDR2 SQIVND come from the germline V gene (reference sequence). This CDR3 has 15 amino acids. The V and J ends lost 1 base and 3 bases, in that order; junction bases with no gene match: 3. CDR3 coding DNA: TGTGCCAGTAGTATAGGGGGACAGGGGAACTACGAGCAGTACTTC. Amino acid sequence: CASSIGGQGNYEQYF.

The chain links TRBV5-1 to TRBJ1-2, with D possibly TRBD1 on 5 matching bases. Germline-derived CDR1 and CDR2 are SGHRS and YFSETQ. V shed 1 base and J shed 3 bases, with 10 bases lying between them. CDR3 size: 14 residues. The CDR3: CASSLTGPYYGYTF. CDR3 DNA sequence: TGCGCCAGCAGCTTGACAGGCCCCTACTATGGCTACACCTTC. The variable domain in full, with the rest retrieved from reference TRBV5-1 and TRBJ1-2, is KAGVTQTPRYLIKTRGQQVTLSCSPISGHRSVSWYQQTPGQGLQFLFEYFSETQRNKGNFPGRFSGRQFSNSRSEMNVSTLELGDSALYLCASSLTGPYYGYTFGSGTRLTVV.

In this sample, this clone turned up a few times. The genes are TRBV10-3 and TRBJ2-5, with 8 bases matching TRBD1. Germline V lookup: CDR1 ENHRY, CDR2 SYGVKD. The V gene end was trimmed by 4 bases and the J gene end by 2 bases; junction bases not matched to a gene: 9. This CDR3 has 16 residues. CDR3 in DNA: TGTGCCATCAGTGGTCGTTCGGGACAGGTACAAGAGACCCAGTACTTC. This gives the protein CAISGRSGQVQETQYF.

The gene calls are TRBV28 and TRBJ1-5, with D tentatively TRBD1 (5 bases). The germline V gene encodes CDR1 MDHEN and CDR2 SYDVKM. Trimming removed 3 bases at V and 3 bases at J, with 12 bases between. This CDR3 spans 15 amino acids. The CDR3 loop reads CASSFLGTTNQPQHF. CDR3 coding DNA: TGTGCCAGCAGTTTCCTTGGGACTACCAATCAGCCCCAGCATTTT.

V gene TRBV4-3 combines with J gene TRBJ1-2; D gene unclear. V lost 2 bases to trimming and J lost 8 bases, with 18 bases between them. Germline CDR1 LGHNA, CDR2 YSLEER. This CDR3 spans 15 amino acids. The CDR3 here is CASSQSTTIRGGYTF. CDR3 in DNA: TGCGCCAGCAGCCAATCCACTACGATCCGCGGGGGCTACACCTTC.

The CDR3 sequence is CASSILGGLEQYF. CDR3 nucleotide sequence: TGTGCCAGTAGTATATTAGGGGGTCTCGAGCAGTACTTC. The chain has TRBV19 and TRBJ2-7; D is perhaps TRBD1 (6 bases). This CDR3 comprises 13 residues. CDR1 is LNHDA, CDR2 SQIVND, per germline (reference sequence). V gave up 2 bases and J gave up 6 bases, with 11 bases separating them.

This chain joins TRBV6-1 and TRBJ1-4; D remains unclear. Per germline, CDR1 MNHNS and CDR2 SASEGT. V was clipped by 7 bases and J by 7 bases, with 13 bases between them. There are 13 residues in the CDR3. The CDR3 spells CASKDLKGEKLFF. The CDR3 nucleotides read TGTGCCAGCAAGGACTTGAAAGGTGAAAAACTGTTTTTT.

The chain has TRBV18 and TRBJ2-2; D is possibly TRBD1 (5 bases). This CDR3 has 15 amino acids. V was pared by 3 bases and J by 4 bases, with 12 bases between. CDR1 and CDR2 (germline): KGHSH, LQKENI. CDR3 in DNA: TGTGCCAGCTCACCTCTGGACACCCCCACCGGGGAGCTGTTTTTT. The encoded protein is CASSPLDTPTGELFF.

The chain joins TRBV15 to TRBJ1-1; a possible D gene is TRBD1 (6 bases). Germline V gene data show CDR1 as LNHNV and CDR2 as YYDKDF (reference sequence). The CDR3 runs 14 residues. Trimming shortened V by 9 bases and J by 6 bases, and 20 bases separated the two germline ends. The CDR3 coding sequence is TGTGCCACGGGGCAGGGGTTCTCGTACGCTGAAGCTTTCTTT. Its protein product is CATGQGFSYAEAFF.

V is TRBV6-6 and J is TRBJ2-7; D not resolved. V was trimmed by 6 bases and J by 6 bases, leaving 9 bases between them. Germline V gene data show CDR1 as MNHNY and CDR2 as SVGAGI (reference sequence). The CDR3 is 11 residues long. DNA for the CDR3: TGTGCCAGCAGGGGGTCTGGCGAGCAGTACTTC. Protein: CASRGSGEQYF.

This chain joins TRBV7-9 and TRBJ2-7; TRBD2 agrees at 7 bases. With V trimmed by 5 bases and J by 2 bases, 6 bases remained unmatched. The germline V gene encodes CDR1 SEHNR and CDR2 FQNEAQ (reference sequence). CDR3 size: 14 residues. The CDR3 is CASSPSGFAYEQYF. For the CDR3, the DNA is TGTGCCAGCAGCCCTAGCGGATTCGCCTACGAGCAGTACTTC. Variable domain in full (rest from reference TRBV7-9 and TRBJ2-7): DTGVSQNPRHKITKRGQNVTFRCDPISEHNRLYWYRQTLGQGPEFLTYFQNEAQLEKSRLLSDRFSAERPKGSFSTLEIQRTEQGDSAMYLCASSPSGFAYEQYFGPGTRLTVT.

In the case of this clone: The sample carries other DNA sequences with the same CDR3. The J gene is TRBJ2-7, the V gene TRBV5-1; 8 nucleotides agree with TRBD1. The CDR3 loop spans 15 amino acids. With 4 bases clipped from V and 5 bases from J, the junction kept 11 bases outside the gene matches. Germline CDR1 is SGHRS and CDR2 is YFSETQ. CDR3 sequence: CASSPPGQGAHEQYF. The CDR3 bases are TGCGCCAGCAGCCCCCCAGGTCAGGGGGCGCACGAGCAGTACTTC.

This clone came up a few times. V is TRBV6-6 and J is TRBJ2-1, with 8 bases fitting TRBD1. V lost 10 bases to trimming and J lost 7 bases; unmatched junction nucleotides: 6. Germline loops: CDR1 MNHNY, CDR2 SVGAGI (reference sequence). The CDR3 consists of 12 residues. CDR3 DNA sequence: TGTGCCACCCAGGGGGCTGGGAATGAGCAGTTCTTC. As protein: CATQGAGNEQFF.

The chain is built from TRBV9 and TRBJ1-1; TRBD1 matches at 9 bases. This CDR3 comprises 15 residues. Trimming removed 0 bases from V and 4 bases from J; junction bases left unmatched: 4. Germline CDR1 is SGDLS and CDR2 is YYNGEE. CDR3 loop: CASSVEGQGGTEAFF. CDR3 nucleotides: TGTGCCAGCAGCGTAGAGGGACAGGGAGGCACTGAAGCTTTCTTT.

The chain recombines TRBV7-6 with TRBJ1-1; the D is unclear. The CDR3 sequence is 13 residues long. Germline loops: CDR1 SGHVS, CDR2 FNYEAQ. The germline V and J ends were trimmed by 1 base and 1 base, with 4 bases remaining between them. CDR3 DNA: TGTGCCAGCAGCTTAGGCGAGAACACTGAAGCTTTCTTT. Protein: CASSLGENTEAFF.

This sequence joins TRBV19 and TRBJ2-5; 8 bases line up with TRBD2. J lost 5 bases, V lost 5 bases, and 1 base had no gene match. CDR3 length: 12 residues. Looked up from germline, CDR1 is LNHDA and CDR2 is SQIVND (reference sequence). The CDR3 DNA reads TGTGCCAGTAGTCCGGGGGGGGAGACCCAGTACTTC. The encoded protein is CASSPGGETQYF.

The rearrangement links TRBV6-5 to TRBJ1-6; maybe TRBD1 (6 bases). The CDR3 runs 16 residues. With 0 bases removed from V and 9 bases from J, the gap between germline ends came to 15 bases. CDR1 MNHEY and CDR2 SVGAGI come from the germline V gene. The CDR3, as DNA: TGTGCCAGCAGTTACTCAGGGGGGGCTCTAGGTTCACCCCTCCACTTT. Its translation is CASSYSGGALGSPLHF.

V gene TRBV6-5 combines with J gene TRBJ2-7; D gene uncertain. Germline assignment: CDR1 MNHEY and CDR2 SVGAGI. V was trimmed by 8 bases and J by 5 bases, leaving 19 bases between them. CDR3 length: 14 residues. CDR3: CASYRASRPNEQYF. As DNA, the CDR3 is TGTGCCAGCTACCGGGCCAGCCGCCCCAACGAGCAGTACTTC.

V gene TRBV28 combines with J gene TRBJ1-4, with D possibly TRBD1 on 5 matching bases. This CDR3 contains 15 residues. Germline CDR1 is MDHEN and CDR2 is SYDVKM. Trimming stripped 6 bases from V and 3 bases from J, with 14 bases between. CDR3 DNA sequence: TGTGCCAGCAGCTACCCCCAAGGGGCTAATGAAAAACTGTTTTTT. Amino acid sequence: CASSYPQGANEKLFF. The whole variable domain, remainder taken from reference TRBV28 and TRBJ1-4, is DVKVTQSSRYLVKRTGEKVFLECVQDMDHENMFWYRQDPGLGLRLIYFSYDVKMKEKGDIPEGYSVSREKKERFSLILESASTNQTSMYLCASSYPQGANEKLFFGSGTQLSVL.

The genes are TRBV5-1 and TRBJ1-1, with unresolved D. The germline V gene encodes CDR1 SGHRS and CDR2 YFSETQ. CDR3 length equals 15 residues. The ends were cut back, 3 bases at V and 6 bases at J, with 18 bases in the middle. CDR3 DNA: TGCGCCAGCAGCTCTCCAGGTATTCCTGGTGCTGAAGCTTTCTTT. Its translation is CASSSPGIPGAEAFF.

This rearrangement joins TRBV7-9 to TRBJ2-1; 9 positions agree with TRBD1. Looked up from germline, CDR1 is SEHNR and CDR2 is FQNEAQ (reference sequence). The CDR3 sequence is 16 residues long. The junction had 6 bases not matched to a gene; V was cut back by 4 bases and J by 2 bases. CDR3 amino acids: CASSSSGTGPYNEQFF. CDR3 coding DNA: TGTGCCAGCAGCTCGAGCGGGACAGGGCCCTACAATGAGCAGTTCTTC.

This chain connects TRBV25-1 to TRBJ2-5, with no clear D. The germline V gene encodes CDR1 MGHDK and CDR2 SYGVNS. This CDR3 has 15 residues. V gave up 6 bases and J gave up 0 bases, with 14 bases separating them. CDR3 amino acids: CASSWTAMYQETQYF. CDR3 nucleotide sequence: TGTGCCAGCAGCTGGACCGCAATGTACCAAGAGACCCAGTACTTC.

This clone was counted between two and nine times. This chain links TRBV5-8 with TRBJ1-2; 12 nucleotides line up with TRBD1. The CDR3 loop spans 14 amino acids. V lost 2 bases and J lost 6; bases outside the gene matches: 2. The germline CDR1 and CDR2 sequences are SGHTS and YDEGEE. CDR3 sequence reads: CASSFGDRGHGYTF. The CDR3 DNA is TGTGCCAGCAGCTTTGGGGACAGGGGGCATGGCTACACCTTC. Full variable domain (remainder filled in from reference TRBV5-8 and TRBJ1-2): EAGVTQSPTHLIKTRGQQATLRCSPISGHTSVYWYQQALGLGLQFLLWYDEGEERNRGNFPPRFSGRQFPNYSSELNVNALELEDSALYLCASSFGDRGHGYTFGSGTRLTVV.

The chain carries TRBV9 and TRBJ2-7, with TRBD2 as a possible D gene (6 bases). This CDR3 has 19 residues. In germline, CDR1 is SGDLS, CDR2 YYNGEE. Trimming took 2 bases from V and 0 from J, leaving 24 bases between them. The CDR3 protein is CASSVHSGASTASSYEQYF. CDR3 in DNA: TGTGCCAGCAGCGTCCATAGCGGCGCCTCTACGGCGAGCTCCTACGAGCAGTACTTC. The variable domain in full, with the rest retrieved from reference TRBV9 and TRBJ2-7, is DSGVTQTPKHLITATGQRVTLRCSPRSGDLSVYWYQQSLDQGLQFLIQYYNGEERAKGNILERFSAQQFPDLHSELNLSSLELGDSALYFCASSVHSGASTASSYEQYFGPGTRLTVT.

The CDR3 loop is CASSRPTVNTEAFF. For the CDR3, the DNA is TGTGCCAGCAGCCGACCGACAGTGAACACTGAAGCTTTCTTT. The genes are TRBV28 and TRBJ1-1, with a possible D match to TRBD1 (5 bases). V lost 6 bases, J lost 0 bases, and 11 bases lay in between. CDR3 size: 14 residues. Looked up from germline, CDR1 is MDHEN and CDR2 is SYDVKM. The variable domain in full, completed from reference TRBV28 and TRBJ1-1, reads DVKVTQSSRYLVKRTGEKVFLECVQDMDHENMFWYRQDPGLGLRLIYFSYDVKMKEKGDIPEGYSVSREKKERFSLILESASTNQTSMYLCASSRPTVNTEAFFGQGTRLTVV.